Listed here are 13 T cell receptor beta chains from one sample, sequenced in a study of T cell changes during pregnancy in multiple sclerosis. Libraries were prepared by immunoSEQ multiplex PCR; TCRdb keeps only in-frame clonotypes and omits some of them. The table records about 32,000 clones, about nine tenths of them present only once. This specimen was CD8+ T cells from peripheral blood mononuclear cells, taken in the second trimester of pregnancy. The receptors were gathered from a female donor in good health, enrolled as a control in a pregnancy study.

This clone was recorded a few times. The chain is built from TRBV27 and TRBJ2-7; D is uncertain. V was clipped by 3 bases and J by 1 base, with 7 bases between them. The length of the CDR3 is 13 residues. Per germline, CDR1 MNHEY and CDR2 SMNVEV (reference sequence). Here the CDR3 DNA reads TGTGCCAGCAGTTTGAGTCTGTCCTACGAGCAGTACTTC. It encodes CASSLSLSYEQYF.

The chain joins TRBV7-9 to TRBJ1-2; the D gene is possibly TRBD1 (6 bases). V lost 5 bases and J lost 4, with 11 bases in between. This CDR3 has 13 amino acids. CDR1 and CDR2 (germline): SEHNR, FQNEAQ (reference sequence). The CDR3 region is CASSPTGLYGYTF. The CDR3 coding sequence is TGTGCCAGCAGCCCTACAGGGCTCTATGGCTACACCTTC.

The chain couples TRBV27 to TRBJ2-7; 8 bases map to TRBD1. V shed 2 bases and J 4 bases; nucleotides not matched to a gene: 4. Germline V gives CDR1 MNHEY, CDR2 SMNVEV (reference sequence). CDR3 length: 14 amino acids. DNA for the CDR3: TGTGCCAGCAGTTTAGACAGGGGATCGTACGAGCAGTACTTC. This codes for CASSLDRGSYEQYF.

In this sample, this clone turned up once. This chain joins TRBV7-8 and TRBJ2-5; TRBD1 matches at 7 bases. Germline V gene data show CDR1 as SGHVS and CDR2 as FQNEAQ. V shed 5 bases and J 4 bases; nucleotides not matched to a gene: 10. The CDR3 is 15 residues long. The CDR3 region has the DNA TGTGCCAGCAGCAACTCATTGACAGGGCGAGAGACCCAGTACTTC. This sequence encodes CASSNSLTGRETQYF.

This chain connects TRBV9 to TRBJ2-1; D is possibly TRBD1 (6 bases). The CDR3 spans 14 residues. Germline V gives CDR1 SGDLS, CDR2 YYNGEE. Trimming took off 4 bases at V and 4 bases at J, with 12 bases between the two ends. This CDR3 reads CASSTRDTYNEQFF. As DNA, the CDR3 is TGTGCCAGCAGCACCCGGGACACGTACAATGAGCAGTTCTTC.

In this sample, this clone turned up a few times. The gene calls are TRBV14 and TRBJ1-2, with D uncertain. Germline lookup yields CDR1 SGHDN and CDR2 FVKESK. CDR3 length: 13 residues. V was trimmed by 0 bases and J by 6 bases, leaving 8 bases between them. The CDR3 protein is CASSQDLADGYTF. CDR3 nucleotides: TGTGCCAGCAGCCAAGATCTCGCAGATGGCTACACCTTC.

This CDR3 reads CASSFSGNTEAFF. The CDR3 DNA follows: TGTGCCAGCAGCTTCTCAGGGAACACTGAAGCTTTCTTT. The rearrangement uses TRBV11-1 and TRBJ1-1; D is unclear. Trimming took 3 bases from V and 1 from J, leaving 6 bases between them. The CDR3 contains 13 residues. Germline V gene sequence: CDR1 SGHAT, CDR2 FQDESV (reference sequence).

V is TRBV5-1 and J is TRBJ1-1; no clear D gene. Trimming stripped 0 bases from V and 0 bases from J, with 9 bases between. CDR3 length: 15 amino acids. In germline, CDR1 is SGHRS, CDR2 YFSETQ. The CDR3 reads CASSLDGRMNTEAFF. The DNA for the CDR3 is TGCGCCAGCAGCTTGGACGGCAGGATGAACACTGAAGCTTTCTTT.

The V and J genes are TRBV6-4 and TRBJ2-3; 7 nucleotides agree with TRBD2. CDR1 is MRHNA and CDR2 is SNTAGT in the germline V gene. There are 14 residues in the CDR3. V lost 6 bases and J lost 1; bases outside the gene matches: 4. The CDR3 DNA follows: TGTGCCAGCAGCCCCCGGGGGGGCACAGATACGCAGTATTTT. It translates to CASSPRGGTDTQYF.

Only one count was recorded for this clone. This chain connects TRBV2 to TRBJ2-3; TRBD2 matches at 8 bases. The CDR3 spans 16 residues. Germline-derived CDR1 and CDR2 are SNHLY and FYNNEI. V shed 8 bases and J 0 bases; nucleotides not matched to a gene: 10. CDR3 nucleotides: TGTGCCAGCGGACACCTTAGCGGGGAGAGCACAGATACGCAGTATTTT. This codes for CASGHLSGESTDTQYF.

V gene TRBV9 combines with J gene TRBJ2-7, with 10 nucleotides matching TRBD2. Losses at the gene ends were 0 bases for V and 2 bases for J; bases not matched to a gene: 2. The CDR3 runs 15 residues. CDR1 and CDR2 from the germline V gene are SGDLS and YYNGEE. In DNA form, the CDR3 reads TGTGCCAGCAGCGTAGGGAGCGGGGGGGCCTACGAGCAGTACTTC. Translated: CASSVGSGGAYEQYF.

The V gene is TRBV12-2, the J gene TRBJ1-4. TRBV12-2 is deemed a pseudogene. The CDR3 has 15 amino acids. DNA for the CDR3: TGTGCAAGTCGCTTAGCGAAGGTAGGAGATGAAAAACTGTTTTTT. Translating gives CASRLAKVGDEKLFF.

V usage is TRBV23-1 and J usage is TRBJ2-1; 7 positions agree with TRBD1. TRBV23-1 is an ORF, with its function uncertain. The V segment lost 9 bases and the J segment 3 bases; nucleotides outside the gene matches: 11. This CDR3 region has 15 residues. The CDR3: CARGKGQGVYNEQFF. The CDR3, as DNA: TGCGCCAGGGGCAAGGGGCAGGGGGTCTACAATGAGCAGTTCTTC.